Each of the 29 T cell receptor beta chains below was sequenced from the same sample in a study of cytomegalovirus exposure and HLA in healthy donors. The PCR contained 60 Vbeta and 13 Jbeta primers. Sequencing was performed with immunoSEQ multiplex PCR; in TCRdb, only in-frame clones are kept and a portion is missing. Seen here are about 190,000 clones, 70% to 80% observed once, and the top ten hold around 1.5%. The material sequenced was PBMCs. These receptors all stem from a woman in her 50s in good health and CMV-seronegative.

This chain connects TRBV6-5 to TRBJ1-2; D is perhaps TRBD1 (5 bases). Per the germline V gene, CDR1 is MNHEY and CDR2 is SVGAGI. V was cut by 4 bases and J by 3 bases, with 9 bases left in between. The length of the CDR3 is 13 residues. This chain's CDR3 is CASSWTSDYGYTF. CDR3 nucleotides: TGTGCCAGCAGTTGGACATCTGACTATGGCTACACCTTC.

DNA for the CDR3: TGTGCCAGCAGGTCGGTGGGGAGCTCCTATAATTCACCCCTCCACTTT. This translates into CASRSVGSSYNSPLHF. The rearrangement links TRBV5-4 to TRBJ1-6; D unclear. The V end lost 5 bases, the J end lost 0 bases, and 12 bases lay between the germline ends. The CDR3 is 16 residues long. Germline V lookup: CDR1 SGHNT, CDR2 YYREEE (reference sequence). The full variable domain, completed using reference TRBV5-4 and TRBJ1-6, is ETGVTQSPTHLIKTRGQQVTLRCSSQSGHNTVSWYQQALGQGPQFIFQYYREEENGRGNFPPRFSGLQFPNYSSELNVNALELDDSALYLCASRSVGSSYNSPLHFGNGTRLTVT.

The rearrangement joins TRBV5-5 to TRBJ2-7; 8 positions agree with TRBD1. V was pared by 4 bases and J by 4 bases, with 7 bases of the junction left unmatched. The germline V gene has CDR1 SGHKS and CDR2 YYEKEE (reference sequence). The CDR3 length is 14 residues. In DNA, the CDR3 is TGTGCCAGCAGCCAAAACCAGGGGGCTTACGAGCAGTACTTC. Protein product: CASSQNQGAYEQYF.

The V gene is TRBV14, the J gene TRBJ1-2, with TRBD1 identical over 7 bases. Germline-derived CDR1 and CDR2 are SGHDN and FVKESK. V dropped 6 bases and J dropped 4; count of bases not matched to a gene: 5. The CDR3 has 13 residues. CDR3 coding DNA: TGTGCCAGCAGTCGGGGACAGAGCTATGGCTACACCTTC. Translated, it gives CASSRGQSYGYTF. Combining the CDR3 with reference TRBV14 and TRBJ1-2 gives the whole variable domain EAGVTQFPSHSVIEKGQTVTLRCDPISGHDNLYWYRRVMGKEIKFLLHFVKESKQDESGMPNNRFLAERTGGTYSTLKVQPAELEDSGVYFCASSRGQSYGYTFGSGTRLTVV.

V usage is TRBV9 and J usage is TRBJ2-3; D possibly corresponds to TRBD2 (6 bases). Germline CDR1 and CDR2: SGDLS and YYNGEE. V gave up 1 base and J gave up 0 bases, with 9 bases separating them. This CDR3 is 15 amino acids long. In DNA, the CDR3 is TGTGCCAGCAGCGTATCCGGGGGAAGCACAGATACGCAGTATTTT. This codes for CASSVSGGSTDTQYF.

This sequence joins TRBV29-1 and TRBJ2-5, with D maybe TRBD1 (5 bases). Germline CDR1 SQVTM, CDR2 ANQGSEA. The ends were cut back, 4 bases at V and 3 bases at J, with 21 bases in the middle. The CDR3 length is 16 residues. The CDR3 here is CSVVGRFRGSKETQYF. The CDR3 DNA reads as TGCAGCGTTGTGGGTCGCTTTAGGGGCTCCAAAGAGACCCAGTACTTC.

CDR3: CASSIGWGDPEAFF. The CDR3, as DNA: TGTGCCAGTAGTATAGGCTGGGGCGACCCTGAAGCTTTCTTT. The chain recombines TRBV19 with TRBJ1-1, with a possible D match to TRBD1 (5 bases). The germline V gene encodes CDR1 LNHDA and CDR2 SQIVND (reference sequence). V was cut by 1 base and J by 6 bases, with 12 bases left in between. The CDR3 has 14 residues.

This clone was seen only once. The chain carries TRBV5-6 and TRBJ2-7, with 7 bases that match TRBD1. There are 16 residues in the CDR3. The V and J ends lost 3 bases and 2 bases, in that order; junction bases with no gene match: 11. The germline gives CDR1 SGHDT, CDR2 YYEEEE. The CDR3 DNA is TGTGCCAGCAGCTCCCTCCGATGGACAGGCGCCTACGAGCAGTACTTC. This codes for CASSSLRWTGAYEQYF.

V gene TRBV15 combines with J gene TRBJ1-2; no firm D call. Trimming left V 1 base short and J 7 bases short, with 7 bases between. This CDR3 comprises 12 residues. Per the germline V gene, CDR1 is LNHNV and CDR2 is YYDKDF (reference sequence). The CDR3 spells CATSRAEGGYTF. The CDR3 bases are TGTGCCACCAGCAGAGCCGAGGGTGGCTACACCTTC.

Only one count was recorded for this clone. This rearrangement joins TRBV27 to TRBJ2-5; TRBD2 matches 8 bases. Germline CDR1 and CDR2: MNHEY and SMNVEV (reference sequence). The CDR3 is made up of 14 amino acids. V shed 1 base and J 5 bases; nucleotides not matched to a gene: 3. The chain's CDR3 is CASSLWPSGETQYF. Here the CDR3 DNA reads TGTGCCAGCAGTTTATGGCCTAGCGGGGAGACCCAGTACTTC.

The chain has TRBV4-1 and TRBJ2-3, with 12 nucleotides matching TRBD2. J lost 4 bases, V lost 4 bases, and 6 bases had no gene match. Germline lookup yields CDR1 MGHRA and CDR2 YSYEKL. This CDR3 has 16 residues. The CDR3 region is CASSLVLAGGPDTQYF. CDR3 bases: TGCGCCAGCAGCCTCGTTCTAGCGGGGGGGCCAGATACGCAGTATTTT.

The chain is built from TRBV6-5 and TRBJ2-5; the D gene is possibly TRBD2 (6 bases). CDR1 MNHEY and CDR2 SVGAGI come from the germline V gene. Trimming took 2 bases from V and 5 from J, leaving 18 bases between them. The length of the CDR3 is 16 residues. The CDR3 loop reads CASSYGVPNRGETQYF. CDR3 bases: TGTGCCAGCAGTTACGGCGTGCCAAACCGGGGGGAGACCCAGTACTTC.

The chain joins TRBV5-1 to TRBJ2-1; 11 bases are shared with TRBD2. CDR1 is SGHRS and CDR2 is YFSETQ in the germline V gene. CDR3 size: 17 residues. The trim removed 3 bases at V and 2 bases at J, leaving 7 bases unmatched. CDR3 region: CASSSPGLADAYNEQFF. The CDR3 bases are TGCGCCAGCAGCTCGCCGGGACTAGCGGACGCCTACAATGAGCAGTTCTTC. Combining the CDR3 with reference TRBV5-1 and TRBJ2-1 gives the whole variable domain KAGVTQTPRYLIKTRGQQVTLSCSPISGHRSVSWYQQTPGQGLQFLFEYFSETQRNKGNFPGRFSGRQFSNSRSEMNVSTLELGDSALYLCASSSPGLADAYNEQFFGPGTRLTVL.

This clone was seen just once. The CDR3 DNA reads TGTGCCAGCAGCTTACTCCACACTAGCGGGGGCAGGCTCAGGCAGTTCTTC. Translation gives CASSLLHTSGGRLRQFF. This chain uses TRBV7-3 with TRBJ2-1; 11 bases line up with TRBD2. CDR1 is SGHTA, CDR2 FQGTGA, per germline. V dropped 2 bases and J dropped 12; count of bases not matched to a gene: 15. This CDR3 is 17 amino acids long.

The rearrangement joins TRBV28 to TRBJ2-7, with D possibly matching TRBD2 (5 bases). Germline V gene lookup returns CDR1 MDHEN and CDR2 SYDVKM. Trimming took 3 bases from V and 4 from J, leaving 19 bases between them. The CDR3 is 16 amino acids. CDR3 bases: TGTGCCAGCAGTTTGGACGGGGAGAAGAGGATTTACGAGCAGTACTTC. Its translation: CASSLDGEKRIYEQYF.

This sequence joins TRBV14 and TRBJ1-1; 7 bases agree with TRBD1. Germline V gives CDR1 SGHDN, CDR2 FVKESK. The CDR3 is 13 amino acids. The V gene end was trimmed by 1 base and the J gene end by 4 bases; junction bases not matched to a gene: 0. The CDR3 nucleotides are TGTGCCAGCAGCCAAGGGACAGGCACTGAAGCTTTCTTT. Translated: CASSQGTGTEAFF.

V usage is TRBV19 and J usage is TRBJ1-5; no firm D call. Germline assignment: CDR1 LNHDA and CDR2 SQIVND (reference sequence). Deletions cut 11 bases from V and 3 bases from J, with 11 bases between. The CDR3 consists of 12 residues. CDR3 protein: CAQSQSNQPQHF. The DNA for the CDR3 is TGTGCCCAATCCCAATCCAATCAGCCCCAGCATTTT.

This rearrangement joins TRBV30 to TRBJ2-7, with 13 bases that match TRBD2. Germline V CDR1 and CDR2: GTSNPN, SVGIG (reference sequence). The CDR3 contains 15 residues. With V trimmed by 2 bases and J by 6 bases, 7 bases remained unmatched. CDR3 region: CAWSTSGRARSEQYF. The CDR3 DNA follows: TGTGCCTGGAGTACTAGCGGGAGGGCCCGGAGCGAGCAGTACTTC.

CDR3 DNA: TGTGCCAGCAGCCTCACTCCCACTAGCGGGAGCTCCTACGAGCAGTACTTC. It yields the protein CASSLTPTSGSSYEQYF. The rearrangement joins TRBV7-2 to TRBJ2-7, with 11 bases that match TRBD2. Looked up from germline, CDR1 is SGHTA and CDR2 is FQGNSA. This CDR3 spans 17 amino acids. The trim removed 5 bases at V and 0 bases at J, leaving 9 bases unmatched.

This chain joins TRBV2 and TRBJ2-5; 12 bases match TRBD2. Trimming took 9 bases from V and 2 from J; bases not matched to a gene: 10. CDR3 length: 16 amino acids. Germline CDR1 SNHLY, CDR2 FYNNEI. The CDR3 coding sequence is TGTGCCAGAACTGCCTGGCTAGCGGGGGGGCAAGAGACCCAGTACTTC. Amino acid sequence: CARTAWLAGGQETQYF.

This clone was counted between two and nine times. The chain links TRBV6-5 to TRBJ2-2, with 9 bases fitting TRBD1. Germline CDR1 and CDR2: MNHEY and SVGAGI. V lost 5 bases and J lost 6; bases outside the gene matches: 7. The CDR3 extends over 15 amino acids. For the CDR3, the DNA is TGTGCCAGCAGTATCGACAGGGGGAGGCCCGGGGAGCTGTTTTTT. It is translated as CASSIDRGRPGELFF.

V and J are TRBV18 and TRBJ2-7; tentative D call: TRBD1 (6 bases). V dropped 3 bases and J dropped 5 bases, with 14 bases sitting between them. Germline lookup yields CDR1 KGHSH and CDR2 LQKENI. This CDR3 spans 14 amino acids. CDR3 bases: TGTGCCAGCTCACCCCAGGCAGGGGAGCACGAGCAGTACTTC. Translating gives CASSPQAGEHEQYF.

CDR3 residues: CASSVRSPPHPDIYTF. CDR3 bases: TGTGCCAGCAGCGTACGATCCCCCCCCCACCCGGACATCTACACCTTC. The J gene is TRBJ1-2, the V gene TRBV9; tentatively, D is TRBD1 (5 bases). Germline values: CDR1 SGDLS, CDR2 YYNGEE. The germline V and J ends were trimmed by 1 base and 10 bases, with 23 bases remaining between them. The CDR3 sequence is 16 residues long.

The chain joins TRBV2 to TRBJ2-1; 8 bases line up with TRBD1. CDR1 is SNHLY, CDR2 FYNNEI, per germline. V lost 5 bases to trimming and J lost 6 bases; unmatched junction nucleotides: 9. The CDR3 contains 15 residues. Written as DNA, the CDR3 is TGTGCCAGCAGTCCGGACAGGGCGGCCCCCAATGAGCAGTTCTTC. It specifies CASSPDRAAPNEQFF.

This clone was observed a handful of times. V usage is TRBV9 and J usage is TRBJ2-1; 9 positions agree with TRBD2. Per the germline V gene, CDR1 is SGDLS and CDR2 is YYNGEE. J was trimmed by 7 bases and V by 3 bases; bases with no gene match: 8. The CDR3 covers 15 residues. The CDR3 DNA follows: TGTGCCAGCAGCGCCGAAGGGACTAGCAGGAATGAGCAGTTCTTC. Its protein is CASSAEGTSRNEQFF.

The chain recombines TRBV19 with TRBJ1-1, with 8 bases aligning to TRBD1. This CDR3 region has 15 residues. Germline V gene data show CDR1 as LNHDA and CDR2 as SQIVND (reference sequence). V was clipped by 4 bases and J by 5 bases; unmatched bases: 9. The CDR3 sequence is CASSNRLRGQTEAFF. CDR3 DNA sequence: TGTGCCAGTAGTAACCGCCTCAGGGGGCAAACTGAAGCTTTCTTT.

As DNA, the CDR3 is TGTGCCAGCAGTTCCAGCGCAAATTCCTACAATGAGCAGTTCTTC. Its protein is CASSSSANSYNEQFF. The gene calls are TRBV6-6 and TRBJ2-1; D unclear. Germline V gene sequence: CDR1 MNHNY, CDR2 SVGAGI (reference sequence). The V end was cut by 4 bases, the J end by 1 base, with 11 bases between. This CDR3 contains 15 residues.

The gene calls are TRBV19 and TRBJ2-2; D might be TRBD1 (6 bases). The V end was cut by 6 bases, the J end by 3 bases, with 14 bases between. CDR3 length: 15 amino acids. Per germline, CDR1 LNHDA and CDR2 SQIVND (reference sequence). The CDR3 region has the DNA TGTGCCAGTAGCTCCGGGACACATTACACCGGGGAGCTGTTTTTT. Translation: CASSSGTHYTGELFF.

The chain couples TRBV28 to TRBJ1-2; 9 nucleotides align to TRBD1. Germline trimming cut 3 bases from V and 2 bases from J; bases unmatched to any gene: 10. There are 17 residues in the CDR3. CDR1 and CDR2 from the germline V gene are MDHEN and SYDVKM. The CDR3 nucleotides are TGTGCCAGCAGTTTTATAACCGAGGACAGGGGAAACTATGGCTACACCTTC. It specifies CASSFITEDRGNYGYTF.